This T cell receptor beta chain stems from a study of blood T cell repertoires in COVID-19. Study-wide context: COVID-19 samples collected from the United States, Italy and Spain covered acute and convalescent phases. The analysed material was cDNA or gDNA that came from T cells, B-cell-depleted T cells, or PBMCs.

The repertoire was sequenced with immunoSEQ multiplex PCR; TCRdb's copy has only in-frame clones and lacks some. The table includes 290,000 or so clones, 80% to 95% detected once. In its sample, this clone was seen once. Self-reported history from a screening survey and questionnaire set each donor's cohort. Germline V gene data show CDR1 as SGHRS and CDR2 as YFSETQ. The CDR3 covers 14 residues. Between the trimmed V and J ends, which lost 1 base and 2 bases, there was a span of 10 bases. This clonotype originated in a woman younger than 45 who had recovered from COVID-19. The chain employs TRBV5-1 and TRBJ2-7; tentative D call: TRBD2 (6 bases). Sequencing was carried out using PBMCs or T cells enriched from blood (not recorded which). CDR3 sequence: CASSLRENTYEQYF. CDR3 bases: TGCGCCAGCAGCTTGCGGGAGAACACCTACGAGCAGTACTTC.